The rows below give T cell receptor beta chains drawn from one sample of a study of blood T cell repertoires in COVID-19. Here immunoSEQ multiplex PCR was the method, and the copy in TCRdb shows in-frame clones only, minus some. The top ten hold about 10% of the sample, which has approximately 170,000 clones, more than 65% seen once. The sequenced sample consisted of peripheral blood. The receptors were sampled from a woman aged 80 or over with active or convalescent COVID-19. Each CDR3 is given with its conserved first and last residue. Each record gives: clone size, CDR3 length, V gene, D gene, J gene, CDR3 DNA, CDR3 protein. A D gene is named only where the DNA matches it firmly. Clone size appears in some rows only: once, few, many, or a class for an expanded clone.

few	12	TRBV28	-	TRBJ1-1	TGTGCCAGCAGTTTACTCTCCACTGAAGCTTTCTTT	CASSLLSTEAFF
-	13	TRBV19	-	TRBJ1-2	TGTGCCAGTACAGCCACGGAGGGGTATGGCTACACCTTC	CASTATEGYGYTF
-	11	TRBV3-1/TRBV3-2	-	TRBJ1-2	TGTGCCAGCAGGGGGGAGGATGGCTACACCTTC	CASRGEDGYTF
-	19	TRBV5-1	-	TRBJ1-4	TGCGCCAGCAGCTTCCCTCGGACGGGGGGAGTGAGAACTAATGAAAAACTGTTTTTT	CASSFPRTGGVRTNEKLFF
-	17	TRBV11-2	TRBD2	TRBJ2-1	TGTGCCAGCAGCTTAGATTGGGCTAGCGGGGGGCACAATGAGCAGTTCTTC	CASSLDWASGGHNEQFF
-	16	TRBV18	TRBD1	TRBJ1-2	TGTGCCAGCTCACCGGGATCGACAGGGGCGGTATATGGCTACACCTTC	CASSPGSTGAVYGYTF
many	20	TRBV12-5	TRBD1	TRBJ1-6	TGTGCTAGTGGTTTGCTCATCGCCGGGACAGGGGGGAAGATCAATTCACCCCTCCACTTT	CASGLLIAGTGGKINSPLHF
-	15	TRBV4-1	TRBD2	TRBJ2-1	TGCGCCAGCAGCCAAGTCGGGGGAGGGGTCAATGAGCAGTTCTTC	CASSQVGGGVNEQFF
few	16	TRBV11-2	-	TRBJ2-3	TGTGCCAGCAGCTTAGGGAATAGCGGCGGCACAGATACGCAGTATTTT	CASSLGNSGGTDTQYF
once	15	TRBV9	-	TRBJ1-5	TGTGCCAGCAGCGGACCGGCCAGCGGGGATCAGCCCCAGCATTTT	CASSGPASGDQPQHF
many	15	TRBV5-4	TRBD1	TRBJ2-3	TGTGCCAGCAGCTTGGACAGGGGGCTCACAGATACGCAGTATTTT	CASSLDRGLTDTQYF
-	15	TRBV9	TRBD1	TRBJ1-4	TGTGCCAGCAGCGATAACAGGGGACTCGGCGAAAAACTGTTTTTT	CASSDNRGLGEKLFF
-	11	TRBV20-1	-	TRBJ1-3	TGCAGTGCTGGGGGGGGGAACACCATATATTTT	CSAGGGNTIYF
few	18	TRBV6-2/TRBV6-3	TRBD2	TRBJ2-2	TGTGCCAGCAGTTATCCTAATTCCTGGCGGGAGGGCCCCGGGGAGCTGTTTTTT	CASSYPNSWREGPGELFF
-	14	TRBV14	-	TRBJ1-4	TGTGCCAGCAGCCAAGAGACGGGAGGTGAAAAACTGTTTTTT	CASSQETGGEKLFF
-	14	TRBV28	-	TRBJ1-1	TGTGCCAGCAGCATAGTCATGAAGAACACTGAAGCTTTCTTT	CASSIVMKNTEAFF
once	14	TRBV6-1	-	TRBJ1-1	TGTGCCAGCAGTGAACCCGGACACAACACTGAAGCTTTCTTT	CASSEPGHNTEAFF
-	15	TRBV19	TRBD1	TRBJ1-2	TGTGCCAGTAGTTCCCCAGGGGGTTCTAACTATGGCTACACCTTC	CASSSPGGSNYGYTF